A single sample is the source of the 26 T cell receptor beta chains below, sequenced in a study of T cells in Graves' hyperthyroidism and ophthalmopathy. Amplified regions were TCR beta CDR3 sequences from RNA transcripts. An initial round of RT-PCR targeting the TCR CDR3 relied on the HTBI primer set. Via MiXCR, TCRdb re-called the multiplex PCR reads, giving one row per CDR3 protein. The sample has roughly 750,000 distinct CDR3 sequences; about a sixth are singletons. Sequencing was carried out using blood. These receptor sequences come from a man aged 18 to 35 with Graves' hyperthyroidism.

In its sample, this clonotype was seen many times. The chain uses TRBV28 and TRBJ1-5, with 7 bases identical to TRBD1. In germline, CDR1 is MDHEN, CDR2 SYDVKM. This CDR3 has 16 residues. The V segment lost 2 bases and the J segment 6 bases; nucleotides outside the gene matches: 10. The CDR3 nucleotides read TGTGCCAGCAGTTTACGTACCTACAGGGGAGGTCAGCCCCAGCATTTT. It translates to CASSLRTYRGGQPQHF.

This clonotype was seen ten or more times. The J gene is TRBJ2-5, the V gene TRBV12-5; 8 bases match TRBD2. Germline V gives CDR1 LGHNT, CDR2 FRNRAP. V shed 7 bases and J 4 bases; nucleotides not matched to a gene: 11. CDR3 length: 15 residues. CDR3 amino acids: CASATGGAVGETQYF. CDR3 coding DNA: TGTGCTAGTGCCACCGGGGGGGCCGTGGGAGAGACCCAGTACTTC.

This chain uses TRBV7-9 with TRBJ1-3, with TRBD1 as a possible D gene (5 bases). The CDR3 consists of 17 residues. Trimming removed 2 bases at V and 4 bases at J, with 18 bases between. Germline lookup yields CDR1 SEHNR and CDR2 FQNEAQ (reference sequence). In nucleotides, the CDR3 is TGTGCCAGCAGCTTACCCTTGACAGTTTCGGTCGGAAACACCATATATTTT. Translated, it gives CASSLPLTVSVGNTIYF.

At least ten counts were recorded for this clonotype. The CDR3 is CASSGHRGPIWYNEQFF. The DNA of the CDR3 is TGCGCCAGCAGTGGACATAGGGGACCCATTTGGTACAATGAGCAGTTCTTC. The gene calls are TRBV10-2 and TRBJ2-1; D possibly uses TRBD1 or TRBD2 (5 bases each). The germline gives CDR1 WSHSY, CDR2 SAAADI. V lost 4 bases, J lost 4 bases, and 20 bases lay in between. CDR3 length: 17 amino acids.

A word on this clonotype: A much larger clone sits a single nucleotide away, making a read error possible. V usage is TRBV12-5 and J usage is TRBJ2-1; D uncertain. Germline values: CDR1 LGHNT, CDR2 FRNRAP. The CDR3 totals 13 residues. V gave up 6 bases and J gave up 5 bases, with 11 bases separating them. The CDR3 loop reads CASGRGWHNEQFF. Here the CDR3 DNA reads TGTGCTAGTGGCCGAGGTTGGCACAATGAGCAGTTCTTC. The complete variable domain, with remaining parts taken from reference TRBV12-5 and TRBJ2-1, reads DARVTQTPRHKVTEMGQEVTMRCQPILGHNTVFWYRQTMMQGLELLAYFRNRAPLDDSGMPKDRFSAEMPDATLATLKIQPSEPRDSAVYFCASGRGWHNEQFFGPGTRLTVL.

The table lists this clonotype with a few counts. The chain employs TRBV20-1 and TRBJ1-2; a weak D match, TRBD1 (6 bases). The CDR3 length is 12 residues. Germline CDR1 and CDR2: DFQATT and SNEGSKA (reference sequence). The V end was cut by 0 bases, the J end by 7 bases, with 9 bases between. The CDR3 sequence is CSARDEGGGYTF. Here the CDR3 DNA reads TGCAGTGCTAGAGATGAGGGGGGTGGCTACACCTTC.

The rearrangement joins TRBV6-1 to TRBJ1-5; 8 bases are shared with TRBD1. V dropped 6 bases and J dropped 5; count of bases not matched to a gene: 15. Germline V gives CDR1 MNHNS, CDR2 SASEGT. The CDR3 spans 17 residues. CDR3 sequence reads: CASSPAAGGFRDQPQHF. In DNA, the CDR3 is TGTGCCAGCAGCCCAGCGGCAGGGGGCTTTCGCGATCAGCCCCAGCATTTT.

At least ten counts were recorded for this clonotype. The gene calls are TRBV6-5 and TRBJ2-7, with D possibly TRBD1 on 6 matching bases. This CDR3 region has 14 residues. Germline-derived CDR1 and CDR2 are MNHEY and SVGAGI. Trimming stripped 2 bases from V and 3 bases from J, with 11 bases between. CDR3 in DNA: TGTGCCAGCAGTTACGTGGGGGCGGGCTACGAGCAGTACTTC. Amino acid sequence: CASSYVGAGYEQYF.

The chain is built from TRBV19 and TRBJ2-7; TRBD1 matches at 8 bases. CDR1 is LNHDA and CDR2 is SQIVND in the germline V gene (reference sequence). Germline trimming cut 8 bases from V and 2 bases from J; bases unmatched to any gene: 5. This CDR3 spans 13 amino acids. DNA for the CDR3: TGTGCCAGTGGGACAGGCCTACCCTACGAGCAGTACTTC. It specifies CASGTGLPYEQYF.

There are many counts of this clonotype. V usage is TRBV27 and J usage is TRBJ1-5; weak D call: TRBD1 (5 bases). Trimming left V 8 bases short and J 3 bases short, with 11 bases between. The V gene's germline CDR1 is MNHEY and CDR2 SMNVEV (reference sequence). This CDR3 has 13 amino acids. The DNA of the CDR3 is TGTGCCAGCTCACCCGGGGCCAATCAGCCCCAGCATTTT. It encodes CASSPGANQPQHF.

This rearrangement joins TRBV4-2 to TRBJ2-2; TRBD2 matches at 9 bases. CDR1 and CDR2 from the germline V gene are LGHNA and YNFKEQ. The CDR3 is 16 residues long. Trimming took 1 base from V and 4 from J; bases not matched to a gene: 4. CDR3 region: CASSQASSGITGELFF. CDR3 nucleotide sequence: TGTGCCAGCAGCCAAGCATCTAGCGGGATCACCGGGGAGCTGTTTTTT.

The table lists this clonotype with many counts. V usage is TRBV11-2 and J usage is TRBJ2-7; weak D call: TRBD2 (6 bases). The V and J ends lost 3 bases and 7 bases respectively, with 16 bases between them. Germline CDR1 and CDR2: SGHAT and FQNNGV. CDR3 length: 14 residues. The CDR3 here is CASSFSGGAREQYF. The CDR3 DNA follows: TGTGCCAGCAGCTTTAGCGGAGGGGCGAGGGAGCAGTACTTC.

This clonotype was seen only a few times. Relative to the germline gene, one junction end is altered; a read error may explain this. The chain recombines TRBV6-2 or TRBV6-3 with TRBJ1-1; no clear D gene. CDR1 is MNHEY, CDR2 SVGEGT, per germline. The CDR3 spans 17 residues. The CDR3 region has the DNA TGTGCCAGCGGTTACGACCTCCTTGGGTTTGAGGACACTGAAGCTTTCTTT. Its protein product is CASGYDLLGFEDTEAFF.

At least ten counts were recorded for this clonotype. This chain links TRBV20-1 with TRBJ2-1; D ambiguous. V was cut by 0 bases and J by 5 bases, with 5 bases left in between. Germline assignment: CDR1 DFQATT and CDR2 SNEGSKA (reference sequence). The CDR3 length is 12 residues. CDR3 residues: CSARDGDNEQFF. The CDR3 region has the DNA TGCAGTGCTAGAGATGGTGACAATGAGCAGTTCTTC.

This clonotype was seen only a few times. The J gene is TRBJ1-2, the V gene TRBV20-1; D is unclear. This CDR3 has 13 residues. Germline CDR1 and CDR2: DFQATT and SNEGSKA (reference sequence). Trimming took off 6 bases at V and 6 bases at J, with 17 bases between the two ends. CDR3 loop: CSAPPEEGNGYTF. Written as DNA, the CDR3 is TGCAGTGCCCCCCCGGAAGAAGGGAATGGCTACACCTTC.

The V call is TRBV15, the J call TRBJ2-5; D is unclear. The CDR3 is 13 amino acids. Germline V CDR1 and CDR2: LNHNV, YYDKDF (reference sequence). With 8 bases removed from V and 5 bases from J, the gap between germline ends came to 15 bases. The CDR3 DNA follows: TGTGCCACCGGCAAACGAGCTTTGGAGACCCAGTACTTC. Encoded protein: CATGKRALETQYF.

This clonotype was counted ten times or more. The chain uses TRBV10-2 and TRBJ2-7; weak D call: TRBD2 (6 bases). Germline lookup yields CDR1 WSHSY and CDR2 SAAADI. The V end was cut by 7 bases, the J end by 5 bases, with 12 bases between. CDR3 size: 12 residues. This CDR3 reads CASTGSPHEQYF. The CDR3 DNA sequence: TGCGCCAGCACCGGGAGCCCCCACGAGCAGTACTTC.

This clonotype was counted a few times. The CDR3: CSASNRGIGGNQPQHF. The CDR3 coding sequence is TGCAGTGCTTCGAACAGGGGGATAGGAGGCAATCAGCCCCAGCATTTT. The V gene is TRBV20-1, the J gene TRBJ1-5; 8 bases line up with TRBD1. Germline V lookup: CDR1 DFQATT, CDR2 SNEGSKA (reference sequence). The V segment lost 5 bases and the J segment 2 bases; nucleotides outside the gene matches: 11. The CDR3 has 16 residues.

The chain has TRBV9 and TRBJ2-1, with 8 bases fitting TRBD2. The closer fit of TRBJ2-7 to the DNA end suggests the J call may be wrong. Per the germline V gene, CDR1 is SGDLS and CDR2 is YYNGEE. This CDR3 has 15 amino acids. The CDR3 protein is CASSLKAGGINEQYF. The CDR3 DNA reads TGTGCCAGCAGCCTGAAGGCGGGAGGAATAAATGAGCAGTACTTC.

This clonotype was observed a few times. The rearrangement joins TRBV19 to TRBJ2-7; 9 bases are shared with TRBD1. V trimming: 4 bases; J trimming: 3 bases; junction bases outside the gene matches: 4. The CDR3 has 14 amino acids. The V gene's germline CDR1 is LNHDA and CDR2 SQIVND (reference sequence). CDR3 amino acids: CASSKRGQGYEQYF. The CDR3 coding sequence is TGTGCCAGTAGTAAAAGGGGACAGGGCTACGAGCAGTACTTC.

This chain connects TRBV29-1 to TRBJ2-7; no clear D gene. The germline CDR1 and CDR2 sequences are SQVTM and ANQGSEA. This CDR3 region has 14 residues. V lost 7 bases, J lost 0 bases, and 16 bases lay in between. This chain's CDR3 is CSASTDSVSYEQYF. CDR3 DNA: TGCAGCGCCTCGACGGATTCGGTCTCCTACGAGCAGTACTTC.

In its sample, this clonotype was seen many times. This chain connects TRBV28 to TRBJ2-7; D is undetermined. Per germline, CDR1 MDHEN and CDR2 SYDVKM. V lost 5 bases, J lost 2 bases, and 7 bases lay in between. The CDR3 sequence is 12 residues long. The CDR3 DNA reads as TGTGCCAGCAGTAGGCCTACCTACGAGCAGTACTTC. The encoded protein is CASSRPTYEQYF.

This clonotype was observed a few times. The chain couples TRBV6-4 to TRBJ2-1, with 8 bases that match TRBD2. Germline CDR1 reads MRHNA; CDR2 reads SNTAGT. Trimming at V came to 2 bases and at J to 2 bases, leaving 2 bases not matched to a gene. The CDR3 consists of 15 residues. The CDR3 DNA sequence: TGTGCCAGCAGTGACGGGACTAGGGCCTACAATGAGCAGTTCTTC. The encoded protein is CASSDGTRAYNEQFF.

This clonotype was recorded a few times. The rearrangement joins TRBV27 to TRBJ1-1; no clear D. This CDR3 has 13 residues. The germline V gene has CDR1 MNHEY and CDR2 SMNVEV (reference sequence). The V and J ends lost 0 bases and 9 bases respectively, with 11 bases between them. CDR3 DNA sequence: TGTGCCAGCAGTTTATCTCGGACTGAAAAAGCTTTCTTT. Amino acid sequence: CASSLSRTEKAFF.

CDR3 DNA sequence: TGTGCCAGCAGGCCGGGACAGGCGGACAATGAGCAGTTCTTC. This sequence encodes CASRPGQADNEQFF. The gene calls are TRBV6-2 or TRBV6-3 and TRBJ2-1, with 8 bases matching TRBD1. Germline V gives CDR1 MNHEY, CDR2 SVGEGT. The CDR3 runs to 14 residues. V trimming: 6 bases; J trimming: 5 bases; junction bases outside the gene matches: 6.

This clonotype was counted between two and nine times. V is TRBV6-1 and J is TRBJ2-5; TRBD2 aligns across 8 bases. Germline V gives CDR1 MNHNS, CDR2 SASEGT. V was pared by 5 bases and J by 2 bases, with 7 bases of the junction left unmatched. The length of the CDR3 is 15 residues. The CDR3 DNA reads as TGTGCCAGCAGTTCCGGACTAGCCTCACAAGAGACCCAGTACTTC. This gives the protein CASSSGLASQETQYF.